This note documents a single TCR beta chain sequence. These data are taken from a study of OX40 agonist ivuxolimab in advanced cancers. Assay used: immunoSEQ multiplex PCR; TCRdb lists only in-frame clones, some missing. The data show about 37,000 clones, about 90% seen once. The sample here was CD4+ or CD8+ T cells sorted from blood, taken in a trial of the OX40 agonist ivuxolimab. The sequence was obtained from an adult with an advanced solid tumor such as melanoma, head and neck, liver or kidney cancer.

The CDR3 sequence is CSARPDTQYF. CDR3 sequence (DNA): TGCAGTGCTAGGCCAGATACGCAGTATTTT. The V gene is TRBV20-1, the J gene TRBJ2-3, with unresolved D. The CDR3 spans 10 residues. Germline V CDR1 and CDR2: DFQATT, SNEGSKA (reference sequence). The V gene lost 3 bases and the J gene lost 4 bases, with 2 bases spanning the gap.